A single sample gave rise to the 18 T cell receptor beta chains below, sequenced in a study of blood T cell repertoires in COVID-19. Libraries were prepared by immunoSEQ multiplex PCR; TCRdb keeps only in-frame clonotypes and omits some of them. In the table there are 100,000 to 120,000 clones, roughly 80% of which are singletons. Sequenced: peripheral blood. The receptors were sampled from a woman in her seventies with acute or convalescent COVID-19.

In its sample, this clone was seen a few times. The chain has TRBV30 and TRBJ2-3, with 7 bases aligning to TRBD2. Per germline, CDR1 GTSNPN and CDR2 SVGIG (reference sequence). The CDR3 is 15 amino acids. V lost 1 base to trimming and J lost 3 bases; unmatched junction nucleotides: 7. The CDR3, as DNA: TGTGCCTGGAGTGCATCCGGGAGGTTGACAGATACGCAGTATTTT. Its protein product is CAWSASGRLTDTQYF.

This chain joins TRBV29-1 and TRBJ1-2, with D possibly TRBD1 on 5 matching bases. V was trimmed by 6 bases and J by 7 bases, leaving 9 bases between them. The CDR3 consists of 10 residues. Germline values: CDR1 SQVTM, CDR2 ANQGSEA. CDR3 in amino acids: CSVGRGGYTF. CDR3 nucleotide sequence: TGCAGCGTGGGTAGGGGTGGCTACACCTTC.

CDR3 amino acids: CASSQETGISTEAFF. In DNA, the CDR3 is TGCGCCAGCAGCCAAGAAACGGGGATCAGCACTGAAGCTTTCTTT. The rearrangement joins TRBV4-3 to TRBJ1-1; D unresolved. This CDR3 contains 15 residues. Germline V lookup: CDR1 LGHNA, CDR2 YSLEER. V gave up 0 bases and J gave up 4 bases, with 12 bases separating them.

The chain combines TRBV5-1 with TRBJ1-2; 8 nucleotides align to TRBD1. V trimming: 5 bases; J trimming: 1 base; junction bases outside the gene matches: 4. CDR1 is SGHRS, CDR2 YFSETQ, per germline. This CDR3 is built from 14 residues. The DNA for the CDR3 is TGCGCCAGCAGAGAACAGGGGGGTAACTATGGCTACACCTTC. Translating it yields CASREQGGNYGYTF.

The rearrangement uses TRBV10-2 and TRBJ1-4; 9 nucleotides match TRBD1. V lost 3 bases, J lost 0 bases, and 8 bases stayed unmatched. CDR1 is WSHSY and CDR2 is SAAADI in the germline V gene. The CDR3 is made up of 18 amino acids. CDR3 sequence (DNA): TGCGCCAGCAGTGACACGACAGGGGGGGATTCAACTAATGAAAAACTGTTTTTT. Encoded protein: CASSDTTGGDSTNEKLFF.

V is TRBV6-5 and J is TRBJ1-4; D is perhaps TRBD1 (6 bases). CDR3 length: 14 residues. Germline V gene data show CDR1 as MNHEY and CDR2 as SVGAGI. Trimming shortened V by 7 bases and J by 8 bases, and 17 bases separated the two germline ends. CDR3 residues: CASTQGSLGEKLFF. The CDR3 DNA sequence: TGTGCCAGCACACAGGGAAGTTTGGGAGAAAAACTGTTTTTT.

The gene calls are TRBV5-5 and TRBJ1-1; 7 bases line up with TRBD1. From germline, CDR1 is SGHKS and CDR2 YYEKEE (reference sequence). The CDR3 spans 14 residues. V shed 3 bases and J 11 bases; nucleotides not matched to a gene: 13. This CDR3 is CASSSFLKGQWAFF. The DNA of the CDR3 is TGTGCCAGCAGCTCATTTCTTAAGGGACAGTGGGCTTTCTTT.

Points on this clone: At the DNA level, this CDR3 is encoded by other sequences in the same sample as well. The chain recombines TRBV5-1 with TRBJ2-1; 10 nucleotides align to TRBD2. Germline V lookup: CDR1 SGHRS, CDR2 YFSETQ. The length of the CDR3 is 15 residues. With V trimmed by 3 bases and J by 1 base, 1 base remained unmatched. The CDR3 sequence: CASSSSGGSYNEQFF. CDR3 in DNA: TGCGCCAGCAGCTCTAGCGGGGGATCCTACAATGAGCAGTTCTTC.

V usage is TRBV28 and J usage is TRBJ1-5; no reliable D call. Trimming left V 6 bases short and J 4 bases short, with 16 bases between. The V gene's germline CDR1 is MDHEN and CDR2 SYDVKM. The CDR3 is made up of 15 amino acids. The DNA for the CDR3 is TGTGCCAGCAGCCCCTCCCCCCCTACTAATCAGCCCCAGCATTTT. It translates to CASSPSPPTNQPQHF. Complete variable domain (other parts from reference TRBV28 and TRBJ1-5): DVKVTQSSRYLVKRTGEKVFLECVQDMDHENMFWYRQDPGLGLRLIYFSYDVKMKEKGDIPEGYSVSREKKERFSLILESASTNQTSMYLCASSPSPPTNQPQHFGDGTRLSIL.

This CDR3 reads CASSATQGGGLANVLTF. The CDR3 region has the DNA TGTGCCAGTAGTGCTACGCAAGGGGGGGGATTAGCCAACGTCCTGACTTTC. The V gene is TRBV19, the J gene TRBJ2-6, with a tentative D call TRBD2 (7 bases). CDR1 and CDR2 from the germline V gene are LNHDA and SQIVND (reference sequence). Trimming removed 5 bases from V and 7 bases from J, with 21 bases in between. The CDR3 totals 17 residues. Using reference TRBV19 and TRBJ2-6 for the parts outside the CDR3, the full variable domain is DGGITQSPKYLFRKEGQNVTLSCEQNLNHDAMYWYRQDPGQGLRLIYYSQIVNDFQKGDIAEGYSVSREKKESFPLTVTSAQKNPTAFYLCASSATQGGGLANVLTFGAGSRLTVL.

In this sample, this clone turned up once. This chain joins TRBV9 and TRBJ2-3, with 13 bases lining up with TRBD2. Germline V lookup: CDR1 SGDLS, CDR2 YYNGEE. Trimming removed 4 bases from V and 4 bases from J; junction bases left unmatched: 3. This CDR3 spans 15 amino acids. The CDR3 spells CASSPTSGGADTQYF. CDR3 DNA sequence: TGTGCCAGCAGCCCCACTAGCGGGGGGGCAGATACGCAGTATTTT. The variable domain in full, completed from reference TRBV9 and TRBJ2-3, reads DSGVTQTPKHLITATGQRVTLRCSPRSGDLSVYWYQQSLDQGLQFLIQYYNGEERAKGNILERFSAQQFPDLHSELNLSSLELGDSALYFCASSPTSGGADTQYFGPGTRLTVL.

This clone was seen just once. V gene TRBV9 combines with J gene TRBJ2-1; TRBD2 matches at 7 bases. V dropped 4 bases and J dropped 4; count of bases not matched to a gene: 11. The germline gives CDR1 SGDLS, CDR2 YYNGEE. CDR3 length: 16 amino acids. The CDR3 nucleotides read TGTGCCAGCAGCCCTCCTTCCGGGACTAATTACAATGAGCAGTTCTTC. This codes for CASSPPSGTNYNEQFF.

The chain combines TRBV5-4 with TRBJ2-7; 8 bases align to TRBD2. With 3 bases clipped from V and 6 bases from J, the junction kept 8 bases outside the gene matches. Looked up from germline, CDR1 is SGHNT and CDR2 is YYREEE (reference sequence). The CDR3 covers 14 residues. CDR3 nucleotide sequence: TGTGCCAGCAGCTCACCGGGACTAGGGAGCGAGCAGTACTTC. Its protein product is CASSSPGLGSEQYF.

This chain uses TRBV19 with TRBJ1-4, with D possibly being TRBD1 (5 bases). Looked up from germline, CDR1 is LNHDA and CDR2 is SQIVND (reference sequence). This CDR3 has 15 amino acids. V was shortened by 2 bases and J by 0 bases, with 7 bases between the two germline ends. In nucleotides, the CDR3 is TGTGCCAGTAGTATATGGGGGGCAACTAATGAAAAACTGTTTTTT. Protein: CASSIWGATNEKLFF.

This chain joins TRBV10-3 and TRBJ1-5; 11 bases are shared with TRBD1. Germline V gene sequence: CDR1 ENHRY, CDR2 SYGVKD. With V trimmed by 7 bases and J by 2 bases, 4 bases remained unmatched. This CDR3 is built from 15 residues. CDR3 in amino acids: CAITRTGGGNQPQHF. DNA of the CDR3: TGTGCCATCACTCGGACAGGGGGCGGCAATCAGCCCCAGCATTTT.

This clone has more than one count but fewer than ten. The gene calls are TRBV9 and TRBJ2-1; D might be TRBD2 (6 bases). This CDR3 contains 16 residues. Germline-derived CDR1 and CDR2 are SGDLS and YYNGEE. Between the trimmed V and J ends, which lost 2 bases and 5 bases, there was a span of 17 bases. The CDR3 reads CASSVQAGAKNNEQFF. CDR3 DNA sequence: TGTGCCAGCAGCGTCCAAGCGGGTGCGAAGAACAATGAGCAGTTCTTC.

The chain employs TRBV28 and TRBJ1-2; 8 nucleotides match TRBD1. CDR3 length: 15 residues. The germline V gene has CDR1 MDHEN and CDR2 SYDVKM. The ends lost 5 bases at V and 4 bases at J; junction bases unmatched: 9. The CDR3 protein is CASSIRQGRSYGYTF. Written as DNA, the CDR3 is TGTGCCAGCAGTATCAGACAGGGGAGAAGCTATGGCTACACCTTC.

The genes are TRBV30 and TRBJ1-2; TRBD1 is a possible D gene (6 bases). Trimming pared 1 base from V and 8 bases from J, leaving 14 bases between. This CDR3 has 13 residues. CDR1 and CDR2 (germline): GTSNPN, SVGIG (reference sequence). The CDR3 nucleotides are TGTGCCTGGAGTGGAACAGGGCTTGAAGGCTACACCTTC. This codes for CAWSGTGLEGYTF. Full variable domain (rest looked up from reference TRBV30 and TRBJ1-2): SQTIHQWPATLVQPVGSPLSLECTVEGTSNPNLYWYRQAAGRGLQLLFYSVGIGQISSEVPQNLSASRPQDRQFILSSKKLLLSDSGFYLCAWSGTGLEGYTFGSGTRLTVV.